The 22 T cell receptor beta chains listed next were all sequenced from one sample in a study of PD-L1 blockade in urothelial cancer. The protocol was immunoSEQ multiplex PCR, while the TCRdb copy is restricted to in-frame clones and leaves out a portion. The data show about 88,000 clones, with approximately 90% seen just once and approximately 9% held by the top ten. The specimen was PBMCs, collected around atezolizumab (anti-PD-L1) treatment. The receptors were gathered from a man aged 55 to 70 with urothelial cancer.

The rearrangement links TRBV4-1 to TRBJ2-5; 8 nucleotides align to TRBD2. In germline, CDR1 is MGHRA, CDR2 YSYEKL. The CDR3 length is 17 residues. The junction had 13 bases not matched to a gene; V was cut back by 4 bases and J by 3 bases. The CDR3 DNA reads TGCGCCAGCAGCCCTTTCCATAGCGGGGACGTTGAAGAGACCCAGTACTTC. This encodes CASSPFHSGDVEETQYF.

The rearrangement links TRBV6-6 to TRBJ1-6; D not certain. Germline V CDR1 and CDR2: MNHNY, SVGAGI (reference sequence). The CDR3 runs to 13 residues. Trimming left V 7 bases short and J 9 bases short, with 13 bases between. CDR3 protein: CASNPLSASPLHF. CDR3 DNA sequence: TGTGCCAGCAACCCACTCTCCGCTTCACCCCTCCACTTT.

This clone appeared a single time. The chain recombines TRBV9 with TRBJ2-7, with no clear D. Trimming took 2 bases from V and 1 from J, leaving 10 bases between them. The CDR3 has 14 amino acids. Germline lookup yields CDR1 SGDLS and CDR2 YYNGEE. The CDR3 DNA follows: TGTGCCAGCAGCGTGGAGCCCGGATCCTACGAGCAGTACTTC. It encodes CASSVEPGSYEQYF.

The chain is built from TRBV4-2 and TRBJ2-1, with 8 bases lining up with TRBD2. Germline V gene lookup returns CDR1 LGHNA and CDR2 YNFKEQ. The V gene end was trimmed by 3 bases and the J gene end by 6 bases; junction bases not matched to a gene: 10. The CDR3 runs 16 residues. The CDR3 coding sequence is TGTGCCAGCAGCCAGAACTTGGCGGGAGGATTCAATGAGCAGTTCTTC. This gives the protein CASSQNLAGGFNEQFF.

J is TRBJ1-1 and V is TRBV27; perhaps TRBD1 as D (6 bases). The CDR3 has 12 amino acids. The germline V gene encodes CDR1 MNHEY and CDR2 SMNVEV (reference sequence). V was cut by 5 bases and J by 9 bases, with 13 bases left in between. The CDR3 region is CASSATGAQAFF. CDR3 DNA: TGTGCCAGCAGTGCGACAGGCGCCCAAGCTTTCTTT.

This clone showed up just once. The chain uses TRBV27 and TRBJ2-6, with TRBD1 identical over 9 bases. This CDR3 contains 16 residues. The germline gives CDR1 MNHEY, CDR2 SMNVEV (reference sequence). The trim removed 5 bases at V and 2 bases at J, leaving 4 bases unmatched. This CDR3 reads CASSAHRGPGANVLTF. Here the CDR3 DNA reads TGTGCCAGCAGTGCCCACAGGGGGCCTGGGGCCAACGTCCTGACTTTC. The full variable domain, rest sourced from reference TRBV27 and TRBJ2-6, is EAQVTQNPRYLITVTGKKLTVTCSQNMNHEYMSWYRQDPGLGLRQIYYSMNVEVTDKGDVPEGYKVSRKEKRNFPLILESPSPNQTSLYFCASSAHRGPGANVLTFGAGSRLTVL.

The sample holds one count of this clone. J is TRBJ2-5 and V is TRBV7-3; 7 bases are a match to TRBD1. This CDR3 is built from 13 residues. CDR1 SGHTA and CDR2 FQGTGA come from the germline V gene. Unmatched junction bases numbered 5, after V lost 5 bases and J lost 5 bases. CDR3 loop: CASSPGQSETQYF. The CDR3 DNA sequence: TGTGCCAGCAGCCCGGGACAGTCGGAGACCCAGTACTTC.

The V and J genes are TRBV10-1 and TRBJ2-3, with D maybe TRBD1 (6 bases). The length of the CDR3 is 16 residues. Deletions cut 2 bases from V and 1 base from J, with 13 bases between. Germline loops: CDR1 WNHNN, CDR2 SYGVQD (reference sequence). In DNA, the CDR3 is TGCGCCAGCAGTGAGAGGGGACAAAGGGGCACAGATACGCAGTATTTT. Amino acids: CASSERGQRGTDTQYF.

The gene calls are TRBV11-3 and TRBJ2-5; perhaps TRBD2 as D (6 bases). Trimming left V 2 bases short and J 4 bases short, with 8 bases between. Germline CDR1 is SGHNT and CDR2 is YENEEA. The CDR3 loop spans 13 amino acids. The CDR3 protein is CASSLLGGETQYF. Here the CDR3 DNA reads TGTGCCAGCAGCTTACTGGGGGGAGAGACCCAGTACTTC.

The chain joins TRBV2 to TRBJ2-2, with D hard to call. The V end lost 3 bases, the J end lost 6 bases, and 11 bases lay between the germline ends. The germline gives CDR1 SNHLY, CDR2 FYNNEI. The CDR3 runs to 14 residues. CDR3 nucleotides: TGTGCCAGCAGTGAGCTAGAAGGCGCCGGGGAGCTGTTTTTT. Translated, it gives CASSELEGAGELFF.

The rearrangement uses TRBV15 and TRBJ2-7; TRBD1 might be the D (6 bases). The germline gives CDR1 LNHNV, CDR2 YYDKDF (reference sequence). The V end was cut by 11 bases, the J end by 5 bases, with 19 bases between. The CDR3 covers 13 residues. The chain's CDR3 is CASQQGTTNEQYF. The CDR3 bases are TGTGCCTCGCAACAGGGTACGACGAACGAGCAGTACTTC.

V usage is TRBV29-1 and J usage is TRBJ2-3; TRBD2 agrees at 11 bases. V shed 3 bases, J shed 6 bases, and the junction held 8 bases outside the gene matches. The CDR3 spans 15 residues. Looked up from germline, CDR1 is SQVTM and CDR2 is ANQGSEA. Here the CDR3 DNA reads TGCAGCGTTGACCAGAGACTAGCGGGAAGTGATACGCAGTATTTT. It is translated as CSVDQRLAGSDTQYF.

This chain links TRBV6-5 with TRBJ2-5; D unresolved. The V end lost 7 bases, the J end lost 1 base, and 10 bases lay between the germline ends. Germline V lookup: CDR1 MNHEY, CDR2 SVGAGI. This CDR3 is 13 amino acids long. The CDR3 bases are TGTGCCAGCAAGACGGCGGCCCAAGAGACCCAGTACTTC. Translated, it gives CASKTAAQETQYF.

This chain connects TRBV28 to TRBJ1-1; 9 positions match TRBD1. CDR3 length equals 16 residues. Germline CDR1 reads MDHEN; CDR2 reads SYDVKM. Trimming took 2 bases from V and 4 from J; bases not matched to a gene: 8. CDR3 nucleotides: TGTGCCAGCAGTTTAGGGGGACAGGGTTTAGCCACTGAAGCTTTCTTT. The encoded protein is CASSLGGQGLATEAFF.

The chain carries TRBV28 and TRBJ1-5; 9 bases agree with TRBD1. CDR3 size: 14 residues. Germline CDR1 MDHEN, CDR2 SYDVKM. The V gene end was trimmed by 5 bases and the J gene end by 4 bases; junction bases not matched to a gene: 3. Here the CDR3 DNA reads TGTGCCAGCAGTCCGGGACAGGGTAATCAGCCCCAGCATTTT. Protein: CASSPGQGNQPQHF. Complete variable domain (other parts from reference TRBV28 and TRBJ1-5): DVKVTQSSRYLVKRTGEKVFLECVQDMDHENMFWYRQDPGLGLRLIYFSYDVKMKEKGDIPEGYSVSREKKERFSLILESASTNQTSMYLCASSPGQGNQPQHFGDGTRLSIL.

The genes are TRBV28 and TRBJ2-7; 8 nucleotides line up with TRBD1. There are 14 residues in the CDR3. The germline V gene has CDR1 MDHEN and CDR2 SYDVKM. V lost 2 bases and J lost 5; bases outside the gene matches: 5. CDR3 coding DNA: TGTGCCAGCAGTTTACCCGGACAGGGCGACGAGCAGTACTTC. Its translation is CASSLPGQGDEQYF.

The chain combines TRBV10-1 with TRBJ1-2, with 9 bases aligning to TRBD1. CDR1 WNHNN and CDR2 SYGVQD come from the germline V gene (reference sequence). CDR3 length: 13 amino acids. The junction had 7 bases not matched to a gene; V was cut back by 10 bases and J by 4 bases. The CDR3 coding sequence is TGCGCCAAATCCACAGGGGGCAGCTATGGCTACACCTTC. Amino acid sequence: CAKSTGGSYGYTF.

The chain recombines TRBV5-4 with TRBJ1-2; 9 bases map to TRBD1. Trimming took 4 bases from V and 8 from J; bases not matched to a gene: 9. The CDR3 is made up of 14 amino acids. Germline lookup yields CDR1 SGHNT and CDR2 YYREEE (reference sequence). In DNA, the CDR3 is TGTGCCAGCAGCACCCCACAGGGGGCAGAAGGCTACACCTTC. It is translated as CASSTPQGAEGYTF.

The chain uses TRBV10-3 and TRBJ1-2, with D perhaps matching TRBD1 (5 bases). V shed 2 bases and J shed 1 base, with 26 bases lying between them. This CDR3 comprises 20 residues. CDR1 and CDR2 from the germline V gene are ENHRY and SYGVKD. This CDR3 is CAISERLQGQPRELNYGYTF. In nucleotides, the CDR3 is TGTGCCATCAGTGAGCGCCTCCAGGGCCAACCGAGAGAGCTTAACTATGGCTACACCTTC.

The sample holds one count of this clone. The V and J genes are TRBV4-2 and TRBJ2-7; the match to TRBD1 covers 8 bases. J gave up 4 bases and V 0 bases, and 5 bases lay outside the gene matches. CDR1 is LGHNA, CDR2 YNFKEQ, per germline. This CDR3 has 15 residues. CDR3 sequence (DNA): TGTGCCAGCAGCCAAGATTGGAGACAGGGGTACGAGCAGTACTTC. This gives the protein CASSQDWRQGYEQYF.

This clone was recorded only once. The rearrangement links TRBV2 to TRBJ2-1, with 7 bases identical to TRBD2. Germline V gene sequence: CDR1 SNHLY, CDR2 FYNNEI. Trimming at V came to 7 bases and at J to 5 bases, leaving 11 bases not matched to a gene. CDR3 length: 15 residues. The CDR3 loop reads CASTSLATNNNEQFF. The CDR3 DNA reads TGTGCCAGCACCTCACTAGCGACTAACAACAATGAGCAGTTCTTC.

The chain couples TRBV7-2 to TRBJ2-1, with 8 bases lining up with TRBD2. The CDR3 covers 15 residues. V lost 2 bases to trimming and J lost 7 bases; unmatched junction nucleotides: 7. The germline gives CDR1 SGHTA, CDR2 FQGNSA. CDR3 DNA sequence: TGTGCCAGCAGCTTAAGTAGCGGGGTGGGAAATGAGCAGTTCTTC. Residues: CASSLSSGVGNEQFF.